What follows are 25 T cell receptor beta chains derived from one specimen sequenced in a study of cytomegalovirus exposure and HLA in healthy donors. The protocol was immunoSEQ multiplex PCR, while the TCRdb copy is restricted to in-frame clones and leaves out a portion. The profile shows around 190,000 clones, 86% of them singletons. Sample: PBMCs. These receptors were taken from a woman younger than 30 in good health and CMV-seronegative.

The chain combines TRBV6-5 with TRBJ2-3; TRBD2 aligns across 9 bases. V shed 6 bases, J shed 4 bases, and the junction held 8 bases outside the gene matches. The germline gives CDR1 MNHEY, CDR2 SVGAGI. The CDR3 has 15 residues. CDR3 coding DNA: TGTGCCAGCAGGGGCAGCGGGGGGTTACCAGATACGCAGTATTTT. Translation gives CASRGSGGLPDTQYF.

The rearrangement links TRBV11-2 to TRBJ2-3; D not resolved. The germline V and J ends were trimmed by 1 base and 1 base, with 6 bases remaining between them. Germline CDR1 reads SGHAT; CDR2 reads FQNNGV. This CDR3 is built from 14 residues. This chain's CDR3 is CASSLGPRTDTQYF. In DNA form, the CDR3 reads TGTGCCAGCAGCTTAGGTCCTCGCACAGATACGCAGTATTTT.

The chain combines TRBV6-1 with TRBJ2-2; 7 bases are shared with TRBD1. Germline CDR1 is MNHNS and CDR2 is SASEGT. V dropped 8 bases and J dropped 7; count of bases not matched to a gene: 4. The CDR3 length is 12 residues. The CDR3 region has the DNA TGTGCCAGCTCTCAGGGGGACGGGGAGCTGTTTTTT. It codes for CASSQGDGELFF.

This clone was seen only a few times. V usage is TRBV6-5 and J usage is TRBJ1-2; 8 bases align to TRBD1. V shed 8 bases, J shed 6 bases, and the junction held 8 bases outside the gene matches. Germline CDR1 and CDR2: MNHEY and SVGAGI. The CDR3 totals 13 residues. CDR3: CASGRTGLDGYTF. The CDR3 nucleotides read TGTGCCAGCGGCCGGACAGGGCTAGATGGCTACACCTTC.

V gene TRBV4-1 combines with J gene TRBJ2-5, with D possibly matching TRBD2 (5 bases). V gave up 0 bases and J gave up 2 bases, with 19 bases separating them. The CDR3 runs to 18 residues. The V gene's germline CDR1 is MGHRA and CDR2 YSYEKL. In DNA, the CDR3 is TGCGCCAGCAGCCAAGATCCCCTCCGGCTAGCTTCACAAGAGACCCAGTACTTC. Its protein product is CASSQDPLRLASQETQYF.

The CDR3 region is CASSIGTGGDTQYF. CDR3 bases: TGTGCCAGTAGTATAGGAACCGGGGGAGATACGCAGTATTTT. This chain links TRBV19 with TRBJ2-3, with TRBD2 as a possible D gene (6 bases). Germline loops: CDR1 LNHDA, CDR2 SQIVND (reference sequence). This CDR3 comprises 14 residues. Trimming removed 1 base at V and 5 bases at J, with 10 bases between.

This chain links TRBV6-4 with TRBJ2-2, with 9 nucleotides matching TRBD2. Germline V gene sequence: CDR1 MRHNA, CDR2 SNTAGT. Trimming at V came to 3 bases and at J to 5 bases, leaving 4 bases not matched to a gene. The CDR3 extends over 15 amino acids. The CDR3 spells CASSESGRLTGELFF. The CDR3, as DNA: TGTGCCAGCAGTGAGAGCGGGAGGTTAACCGGGGAGCTGTTTTTT.

The J gene is TRBJ2-3, the V gene TRBV6-4; the D gene is possibly TRBD2 (5 bases). The germline V gene encodes CDR1 MRHNA and CDR2 SNTAGT. The CDR3 length is 13 residues. Trimming left V 6 bases short and J 4 bases short, with 11 bases between. The CDR3 DNA reads TGTGCCAGCAGGGCCCCCGGGGCAGATACGCAGTATTTT. Amino acids: CASRAPGADTQYF.

The chain carries TRBV11-1 and TRBJ2-7, with D possibly being TRBD1 (7 bases). CDR1 is SGHAT, CDR2 FQDESV, per germline (reference sequence). V was pared by 0 bases and J by 6 bases, with 9 bases between. The CDR3 runs 13 residues. The CDR3 coding sequence is TGTGCCAGCAGCTTAGCCCAGGGGGGCGAGCAGTACTTC. Protein: CASSLAQGGEQYF.

This chain uses TRBV4-1 with TRBJ2-7; 7 nucleotides line up with TRBD1. The CDR3 is made up of 17 amino acids. Germline CDR1 reads MGHRA; CDR2 reads YSYEKL. V dropped 0 bases and J dropped 0; count of bases not matched to a gene: 8. The CDR3 nucleotides read TGCGCCAGCAGCCAAGATCCCGGACAGGATAGCTCCTACGAGCAGTACTTC. This translates into CASSQDPGQDSSYEQYF.

The chain employs TRBV11-2 and TRBJ2-7, with 13 bases fitting TRBD2. The CDR3 has 16 amino acids. With 2 bases clipped from V and 2 bases from J, the junction kept 3 bases outside the gene matches. Per germline, CDR1 SGHAT and CDR2 FQNNGV. CDR3 region: CASSLRLAGGTYEQYF. The CDR3 DNA reads TGTGCCAGCAGCTTAAGACTAGCGGGAGGCACCTACGAGCAGTACTTC.

CDR3 coding DNA: TGTGCCAGCAGTTACGACAGGGGAGGCGGGGAGCTGTTTTTT. Protein sequence: CASSYDRGGGELFF. The chain uses TRBV6-6 and TRBJ2-2; 8 nucleotides agree with TRBD1. CDR3 length equals 14 residues. CDR1 MNHNY and CDR2 SVGAGI come from the germline V gene (reference sequence). V shed 2 bases, J shed 7 bases, and the junction held 3 bases outside the gene matches.

The chain carries TRBV27 and TRBJ1-4; D call uncertain. The length of the CDR3 is 12 residues. Germline V gives CDR1 MNHEY, CDR2 SMNVEV (reference sequence). Trimming took 3 bases from V and 6 from J, leaving 5 bases between them. CDR3 protein: CASSFGDEKLFF. CDR3 sequence (DNA): TGTGCCAGCAGTTTCGGAGATGAAAAACTGTTTTTT.

V and J are TRBV7-9 and TRBJ2-7; 9 bases fit TRBD1. Losses at the gene ends were 5 bases for V and 8 bases for J; bases not matched to a gene: 13. There are 15 residues in the CDR3. CDR1 SEHNR and CDR2 FQNEAQ come from the germline V gene (reference sequence). DNA of the CDR3: TGTGCCAGCAGCATAGGGACAGGGCCCCTTGGGAAGCAGTACTTC. This translates into CASSIGTGPLGKQYF.

The chain combines TRBV27 with TRBJ2-1; 11 bases are shared with TRBD1. The V segment lost 6 bases and the J segment 6 bases; nucleotides outside the gene matches: 7. CDR1 is MNHEY, CDR2 SMNVEV, per germline (reference sequence). The CDR3 extends over 15 amino acids. The CDR3 sequence is CASSRDRGVSNEQFF. As DNA, the CDR3 is TGTGCCAGCAGCCGGGACAGGGGGGTTTCCAATGAGCAGTTCTTC.

The chain recombines TRBV6-5 with TRBJ1-2; 9 positions match TRBD1. With V trimmed by 6 bases and J by 7 bases, 6 bases remained unmatched. The CDR3 consists of 13 residues. Looked up from germline, CDR1 is MNHEY and CDR2 is SVGAGI. DNA for the CDR3: TGTGCCAGCAGAACTACAGGGGGCGGTGGCTACACCTTC. Protein product: CASRTTGGGGYTF.

The V and J genes are TRBV19 and TRBJ2-3; 11 bases map to TRBD2. This CDR3 region has 17 residues. Trimming removed 2 bases from V and 0 bases from J; junction bases left unmatched: 4. Per the germline V gene, CDR1 is LNHDA and CDR2 is SQIVND (reference sequence). CDR3 loop: CASSILAGGASTDTQYF. The CDR3 DNA sequence: TGTGCCAGTAGTATACTAGCGGGGGGAGCTAGCACAGATACGCAGTATTTT.

The chain recombines TRBV10-1 with TRBJ1-1, with no clear D. V was trimmed by 3 bases and J by 4 bases, leaving 12 bases between them. Germline assignment: CDR1 WNHNN and CDR2 SYGVQD (reference sequence). The CDR3 consists of 14 residues. CDR3 sequence reads: CASSDRRSSTEAFF. DNA of the CDR3: TGCGCCAGCAGTGACCGGCGGTCGTCCACTGAAGCTTTCTTT.

This chain joins TRBV9 and TRBJ1-3; tentative D call: TRBD1 (5 bases). V dropped 0 bases and J dropped 0 bases, with 10 bases sitting between them. The germline CDR1 and CDR2 sequences are SGDLS and YYNGEE. The CDR3 is 16 amino acids. CDR3 region: CASSVGQGSSGNTIYF. For the CDR3, the DNA is TGTGCCAGCAGCGTAGGCCAGGGTAGCTCTGGAAACACCATATATTTT.

The rearrangement joins TRBV6-5 to TRBJ2-1; 10 bases fit TRBD1. Germline V CDR1 and CDR2: MNHEY, SVGAGI. This CDR3 comprises 15 residues. The junction had 4 bases not matched to a gene; V was cut back by 0 bases and J by 8 bases. CDR3 nucleotides: TGTGCCAGCAGTTACTCGGGACAGGGGAGGTATGAGCAGTTCTTC. Its translation: CASSYSGQGRYEQFF.

This sequence joins TRBV19 and TRBJ1-1; 10 positions agree with TRBD1. CDR3 size: 13 residues. J lost 1 base, V lost 10 bases, and 3 bases had no gene match. Germline CDR1 is LNHDA and CDR2 is SQIVND (reference sequence). CDR3 loop: CAIRDRGNTEAFF. In DNA, the CDR3 is TGTGCCATCCGGGACAGGGGGAACACTGAAGCTTTCTTT.

The chain carries TRBV7-9 and TRBJ1-2, with 9 bases identical to TRBD1. The V gene end was trimmed by 3 bases and the J gene end by 4 bases; junction bases not matched to a gene: 18. From germline, CDR1 is SEHNR and CDR2 FQNEAQ (reference sequence). This CDR3 spans 19 amino acids. Written as DNA, the CDR3 is TGTGCCAGCAGCTTCGAATACTGGACAGGGGAACTTCTAGGCTATGGCTACACCTTC. Its translation is CASSFEYWTGELLGYGYTF.

This chain links TRBV4-1 with TRBJ2-7, with a possible D match to TRBD2 (5 bases). Trimming shortened V by 2 bases and J by 3 bases, and 8 bases separated the two germline ends. This CDR3 comprises 13 residues. Germline CDR1 reads MGHRA; CDR2 reads YSYEKL. The CDR3 sequence: CASSQQLGYEQYF. DNA for the CDR3: TGCGCCAGCAGCCAACAACTAGGCTACGAGCAGTACTTC.

The V call is TRBV19, the J call TRBJ1-5, with D possibly matching TRBD1 (5 bases). V was cut by 4 bases and J by 6 bases, with 13 bases left in between. In germline, CDR1 is LNHDA, CDR2 SQIVND (reference sequence). This CDR3 is 14 amino acids long. CDR3 sequence (DNA): TGTGCCAGTAGTAAGAAGGGGTCAGGTCAGCCCCAGCATTTT. It codes for CASSKKGSGQPQHF.

This clone was seen just once. CDR3 nucleotide sequence: TGTGCCAGCAGCACCCGGGACAGTCGAGGCTACACCTTC. Its translation is CASSTRDSRGYTF. This rearrangement joins TRBV6-5 to TRBJ1-2, with 7 bases lining up with TRBD1. The germline gives CDR1 MNHEY, CDR2 SVGAGI. This CDR3 contains 13 residues. V dropped 6 bases and J dropped 8; count of bases not matched to a gene: 9.